This T cell receptor beta chain was obtained from a study of immune evolution from preneoplasia to lung adenocarcinoma. Study observations and caveats: Clonality was highest in normal lung, lower in later-stage lesions apparently. Top clone share appeared to fall from AAH through AIS, MIA, adenocarcinoma.

Two lung cancer pathologists independently confirmed each histologic diagnosis. The protocol was immunoSEQ multiplex PCR, while the TCRdb copy is restricted to in-frame clones and leaves out a portion. This table has several thousand clones, approximately 83% appearing once. Worth noting for this clone: The antigen remains unidentified.

Germline loops: CDR1 SGHDT, CDR2 YYEEEE. This CDR3 comprises 15 residues. Trimming at V came to 4 bases and at J to 5 bases, leaving 6 bases not matched to a gene. This TCR was recovered from a person between 65 and 80 years old with lung adenocarcinoma. Sequencing used FFPE minimally invasive lung adenocarcinoma tissue. This rearrangement joins TRBV5-6 to TRBJ2-2, with 9 bases fitting TRBD1. CDR3: CASSRGQGGTGELFF. DNA of the CDR3: TGTGCCAGCAGCCGGGGACAGGGAGGGACCGGGGAGCTGTTTTTT.